This T cell receptor (beta chain) is drawn from a study of post-analysis software for immune sequencing data (dated by TCRdb to about 2015). About the study as a whole: Disease courses on record covered relapsing-remitting, secondary progressive and progressive-relapsing multiple sclerosis, though some patients had no subtype annotation. Patient repertoires were compared against around twelve previously published healthy control repertoires from donors aged about 6 to 26 years. A subset of samples was prepared in parallel using single-end sample barcoding, then pooled and co-amplified after Illumina adapter ligation.

This clonotype was observed a handful of times. The antigen this receptor binds is unknown. Qualities for individual bases were not recorded, and no much larger clone is one base off. Preparation of the library involved PCR. Instrument on record: Illumina HiSeq 2500. To reduce PCR and sequencing biases, unique molecular identifiers were incorporated into the TCR beta cDNA libraries. About 500,000 cDNA molecules were obtained for every 1 to 10 million input T cells, so each molecule roughly corresponded to one T cell. The same protocol used for the earlier healthy control dataset was applied to prepare and sequence the patient libraries. Samples belonging to the same batch were prepared together, multiplexed and sequenced on a shared HiSeq lane. Regarding the original processing steps: Raw barcoded reads were processed with MIGEC, discarding single-read molecular identifier groups before consensus assembly and CDR3 extraction. Clonotype tables were post-analysed with VDJtools, normalizing diversity by down-sampling all datasets to the smallest sample size. In repertoire overlap clustering, CDR3 amino acid sequences, but not nucleotide sequences, were matched to correct batch-related cross-sample contamination. TCRdb reprocessed the public reads (quality trimming at Q25 with fastp, clone calling with MiXCR) and kept in-frame beta chains. Entries that share a CDR3 protein sequence are merged under the most common genes and DNA. These V and J calls originate from TCRdb's pipeline instead of the authors' own analysis. This sample is represented by over 700,000 distinct CDR3 sequences; roughly 29% of them were singletons. Around 0.56% of the sample is in the top ten clones.

To demonstrate the VDJtools post-analysis software, TCR beta repertoires were profiled from the peripheral blood of over ten young patients with multiple sclerosis. The multiple sclerosis patients were children and adolescents between about 6 and 16 years of age. The research as a whole found: Roughly 5 TRBV segments, including TRBV5-6, TRBV5-1 and TRBV20-1, were significantly more frequent in patients than controls. Normalized Chao1 diversity was significantly lower in multiple sclerosis patients than controls, suggesting substantial peripheral T-cell clonal expansion. The control group was slightly older than the multiple sclerosis patient group. Direct clustering with F measure revealed strong co-clustering of samples prepared in the same batch, which led to a batch-effect correction.

The germline V gene (reference sequence) sets CDR1 to SEHNR and CDR2 to FQNEAQ. Clipping removes 4 bases from V and 13 bases from J, with 7 as the unmatched junction base count. Taken from cysteine to phenylalanine, the CDR3 has 12 residues. Solely the CDR3 DNA is kept, with 36 bases framed from the first base. Specimen: blood. The TCR sequence derives from a girl between 5 and 17 years old with multiple sclerosis. Here the chain combines TRBV7-9 and TRBJ2-4; TRBD1 matches 7 bases in the middle. The bases are TGTGCCAGCAGCTACAGGGGCCAAAGGCAGTACTTC. Translated, it gives CASSYRGQRQYF.